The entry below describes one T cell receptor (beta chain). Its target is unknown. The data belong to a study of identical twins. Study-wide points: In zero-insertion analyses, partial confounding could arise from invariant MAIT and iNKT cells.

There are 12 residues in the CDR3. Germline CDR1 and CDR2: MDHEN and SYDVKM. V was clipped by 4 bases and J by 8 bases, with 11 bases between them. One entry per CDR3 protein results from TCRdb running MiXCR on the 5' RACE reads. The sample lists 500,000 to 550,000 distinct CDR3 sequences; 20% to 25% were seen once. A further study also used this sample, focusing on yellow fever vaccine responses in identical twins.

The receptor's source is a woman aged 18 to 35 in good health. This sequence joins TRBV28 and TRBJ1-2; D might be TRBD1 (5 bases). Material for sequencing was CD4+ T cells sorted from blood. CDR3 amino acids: CASSSQVGGYTF. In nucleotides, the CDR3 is TGTGCCAGCAGTTCACAGGTCGGAGGCTACACCTTC.